Following are 8 T cell receptor beta chains from one sample sequenced in a study of shared clonotypes between healthy human individuals. Sequencing was performed with immunoSEQ multiplex PCR; in TCRdb, only in-frame clones are kept and a portion is missing. Of some 2,100,000 clones in the sample, 95% are singletons; the top ten hold roughly 0.13%. The material sequenced was naive CD4+ T cells sorted from blood. Subset given: CD45RA+ positively selected. These receptor sequences come from a man aged 18 to 35 in good health.

The J gene is TRBJ2-7, the V gene TRBV6-5, with D possibly being TRBD1 (6 bases). The V gene lost 8 bases and the J gene lost 2 bases, with 13 bases spanning the gap. CDR3 length equals 13 residues. The germline CDR1 and CDR2 sequences are MNHEY and SVGAGI. The CDR3 DNA sequence: TGTGCCAGCGGGACAAGAAGAGCCTACGAGCAGTACTTC. Residues: CASGTRRAYEQYF.

This chain links TRBV7-2 with TRBJ2-1, with D possibly being TRBD2 (5 bases). The germline CDR1 and CDR2 sequences are SGHTA and FQGNSA. Trimming took 5 bases from V and 0 from J, leaving 8 bases between them. The CDR3 totals 14 residues. The chain's CDR3 is CASSPSLSYNEQFF. The CDR3 DNA reads TGTGCCAGCAGCCCTAGCCTCTCCTACAATGAGCAGTTCTTC.

The chain joins TRBV7-9 to TRBJ1-2; the D gene is possibly TRBD1 (6 bases). V was pared by 2 bases and J by 2 bases, with 21 bases between. From germline, CDR1 is SEHNR and CDR2 FQNEAQ (reference sequence). The CDR3 extends over 18 amino acids. CDR3 residues: CASSLPDSGTNLNYGYTF. CDR3 sequence (DNA): TGTGCCAGCAGCTTACCAGACTCCGGGACAAATCTAAACTATGGCTACACCTTC.

The V gene is TRBV6-5, the J gene TRBJ1-2, with TRBD1 as a possible D gene (5 bases). V was clipped by 6 bases and J by 6 bases, with 20 bases between them. CDR3 length equals 15 residues. CDR1 and CDR2 from the germline V gene are MNHEY and SVGAGI. CDR3 sequence: CASRPNTGLGNGYTF. The CDR3 DNA reads TGTGCCAGCAGACCCAATACAGGTTTGGGTAATGGCTACACCTTC.

This clone appeared once. This chain joins TRBV2 and TRBJ2-3, with 8 bases fitting TRBD2. The germline gives CDR1 SNHLY, CDR2 FYNNEI. V trimming: 9 bases; J trimming: 0 bases; junction bases outside the gene matches: 11. This CDR3 is 16 amino acids long. The CDR3 coding sequence is TGTGCCAGTAGGGCGCGGGAGGCTCCTAGCACAGATACGCAGTATTTT. Translating gives CASRAREAPSTDTQYF.

The chain has TRBV7-8 and TRBJ2-5, with 8 bases fitting TRBD1. Germline lookup yields CDR1 SGHVS and CDR2 FQNEAQ. V lost 5 bases and J lost 5; bases outside the gene matches: 10. This CDR3 is 15 amino acids long. The CDR3 here is CASSPQGAPGETQYF. In DNA, the CDR3 is TGTGCCAGCAGCCCGCAGGGGGCACCGGGGGAGACCCAGTACTTC.

With regard to this clone: Other DNA sequences within the sample encode an identical CDR3. The V gene is TRBV27, the J gene TRBJ1-5; 10 nucleotides align to TRBD1. V was clipped by 2 bases and J by 6 bases; unmatched bases: 4. From germline, CDR1 is MNHEY and CDR2 SMNVEV (reference sequence). CDR3 length: 15 amino acids. DNA of the CDR3: TGTGCCAGCAGTTTAGGGACAGGGGTGGGTCAGCCCCAGCATTTT. It is translated as CASSLGTGVGQPQHF.

The CDR3 DNA reads TGTGCCAGCAGCCCCCCAATGGGAAACACCATATATTTT. Encoded protein: CASSPPMGNTIYF. The J gene is TRBJ1-3, the V gene TRBV9; no definite D call. Germline-derived CDR1 and CDR2 are SGDLS and YYNGEE. V was cut by 4 bases and J by 4 bases, with 9 bases left in between. The length of the CDR3 is 13 residues.